Listed here is a single TCR beta chain. Sequencing was performed with immunoSEQ multiplex PCR; in TCRdb, only in-frame clones are kept and a portion is missing. The repertoire holds hundreds of thousands of clones, with around nine tenths as singletons. These data are taken from a study of blood T cell repertoires in COVID-19. This TCR derives from a woman in her twenties or thirties with COVID-19, enrolled during active disease. Material for sequencing was peripheral blood.

DNA for the CDR3: TGTGCCAGCTCGGCAGGGTGGGACAATGAGCAGTTCTTC. This codes for CASSAGWDNEQFF. The V call is TRBV18, the J call TRBJ2-1; tentatively, D is TRBD1 (5 bases). With 6 bases removed from V and 5 bases from J, the gap between germline ends came to 11 bases. The V gene's germline CDR1 is KGHSH and CDR2 LQKENI. There are 13 residues in the CDR3.